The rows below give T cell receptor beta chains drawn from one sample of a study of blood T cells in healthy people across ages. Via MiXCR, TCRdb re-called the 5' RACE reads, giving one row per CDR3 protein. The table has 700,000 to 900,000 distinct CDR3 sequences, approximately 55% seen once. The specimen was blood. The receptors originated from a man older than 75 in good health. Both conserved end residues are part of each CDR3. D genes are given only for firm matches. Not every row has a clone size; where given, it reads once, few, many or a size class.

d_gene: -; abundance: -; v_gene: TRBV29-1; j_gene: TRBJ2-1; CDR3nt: TGCAGCGTCAAACCGGGACCCCCGAGCTCCTACAATGAGCAGTTCTTC; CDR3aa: CSVKPGPPSSYNEQFF
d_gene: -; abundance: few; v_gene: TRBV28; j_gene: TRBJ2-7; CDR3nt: TGTGCCAGCAGGACTGAGAGATTGGGTATTAACGAGCAGTACTTC; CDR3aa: CASRTERLGINEQYF
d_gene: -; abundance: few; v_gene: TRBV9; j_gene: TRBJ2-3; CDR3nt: TGTGCCAGCAGCGTTTTTGGAGGGGGCACGAATACGCAGTATTTT; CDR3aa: CASSVFGGGTNTQYF
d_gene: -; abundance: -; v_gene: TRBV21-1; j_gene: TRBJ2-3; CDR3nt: TGTGCCAGCAGCAAAGAGAAGGACCCAAGTCTCGGACCAGATACGCAGTATTTT; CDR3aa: CASSKEKDPSLGPDTQYF
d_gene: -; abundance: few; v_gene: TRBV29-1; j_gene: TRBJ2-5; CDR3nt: TGCAGCGTTGAACGCCCGGTCAGGAGGGAGACCCAGTACTTC; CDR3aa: CSVERPVRRETQYF
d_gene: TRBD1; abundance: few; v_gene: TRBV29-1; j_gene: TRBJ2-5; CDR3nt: TGCAGCGTCCAGGGGGCCCAAGAGACCCAGTACTTC; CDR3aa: CSVQGAQETQYF
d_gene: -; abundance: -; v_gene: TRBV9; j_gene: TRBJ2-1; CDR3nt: TGTGCCAGCAGCGATAATAGCGGCAATGAGCAGTTCTTC; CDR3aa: CASSDNSGNEQFF
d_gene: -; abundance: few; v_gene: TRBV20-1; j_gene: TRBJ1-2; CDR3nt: TGCAGTGCTAGAGATGTAGGACGTCGAAATGGCTACACCTTC; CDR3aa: CSARDVGRRNGYTF
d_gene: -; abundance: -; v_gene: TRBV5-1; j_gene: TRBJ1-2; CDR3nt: TGCGCCAGCAGCTCCTCGGGCCATGGCTACACCTTC; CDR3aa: CASSSSGHGYTF
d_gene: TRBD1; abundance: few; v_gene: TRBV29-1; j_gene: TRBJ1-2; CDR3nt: TGCAGCGTTGACGGGACAGGGGGCAACTATGGCTACACCTTC; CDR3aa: CSVDGTGGNYGYTF
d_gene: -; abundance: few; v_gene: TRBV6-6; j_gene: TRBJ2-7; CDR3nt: TGTGCCAGCAGTACGATTTACGAGCAGTACTTC; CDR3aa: CASSTIYEQYF
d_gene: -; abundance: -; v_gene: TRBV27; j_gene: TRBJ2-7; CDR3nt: TGTGCCAGCAGTTTTGCCAGTTCCTACGAGCAGTACTTC; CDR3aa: CASSFASSYEQYF
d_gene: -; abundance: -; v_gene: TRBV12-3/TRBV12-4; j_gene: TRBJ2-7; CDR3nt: TGTGCCAGCACTGCGACAGACGAAGCATACGAGCAGTACTTC; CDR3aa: CASTATDEAYEQYF
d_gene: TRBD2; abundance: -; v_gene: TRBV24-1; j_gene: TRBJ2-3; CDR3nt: TGTGCCACCAGTGACTTGGGACTAGCTACAGATACGCAGTATTTT; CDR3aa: CATSDLGLATDTQYF
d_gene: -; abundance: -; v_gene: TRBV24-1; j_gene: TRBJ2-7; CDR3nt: TGTGCCACCAGTGGAGGCCGGGACCACCCCTACGAGCAGTACTTC; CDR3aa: CATSGGRDHPYEQYF
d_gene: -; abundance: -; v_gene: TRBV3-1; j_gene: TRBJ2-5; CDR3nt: TGTGCCAGCAGCCAGGGGCAAGCGGGCCTCGTGTCCCAGTACTTC; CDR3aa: CASSQGQAGLVSQYF
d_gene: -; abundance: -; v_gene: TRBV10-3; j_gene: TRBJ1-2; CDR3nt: TGTGCCATCAGTGAGGCGGTGGGCCCGTATGGCTACACCTTC; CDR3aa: CAISEAVGPYGYTF
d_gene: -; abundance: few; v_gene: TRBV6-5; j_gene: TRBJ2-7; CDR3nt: TGTGCCAGCTTGGGGTCGAAACAACCCTACGAGCAGTACTTC; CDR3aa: CASLGSKQPYEQYF
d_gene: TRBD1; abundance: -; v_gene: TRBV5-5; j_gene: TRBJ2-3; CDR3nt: TGTGCCAGCAGCCTAACTGCCGACAGGGGATCGGATACGCAGTATTTT; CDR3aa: CASSLTADRGSDTQYF
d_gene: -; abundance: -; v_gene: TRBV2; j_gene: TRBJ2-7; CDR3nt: TGTGCCAGCAGTGAATTGGCGCAGAGCACAGCCTACGAGCAGTACTTC; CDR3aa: CASSELAQSTAYEQYF
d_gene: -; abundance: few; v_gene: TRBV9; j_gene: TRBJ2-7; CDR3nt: TGTGCCAGCAGCGTAGAGACGGGATACAATGAGCAGTACTTC; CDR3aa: CASSVETGYNEQYF